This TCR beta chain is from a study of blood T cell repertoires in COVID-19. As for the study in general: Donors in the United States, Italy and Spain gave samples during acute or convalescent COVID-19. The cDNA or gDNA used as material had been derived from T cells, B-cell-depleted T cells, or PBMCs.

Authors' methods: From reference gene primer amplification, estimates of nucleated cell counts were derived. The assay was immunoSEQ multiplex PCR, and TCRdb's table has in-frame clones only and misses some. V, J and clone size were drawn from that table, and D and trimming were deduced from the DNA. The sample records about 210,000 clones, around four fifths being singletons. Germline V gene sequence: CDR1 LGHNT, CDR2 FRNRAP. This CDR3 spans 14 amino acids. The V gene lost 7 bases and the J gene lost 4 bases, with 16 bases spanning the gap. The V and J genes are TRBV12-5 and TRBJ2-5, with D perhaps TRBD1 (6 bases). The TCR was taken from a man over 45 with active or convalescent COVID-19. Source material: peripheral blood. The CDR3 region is CASAKDSPLETQYF. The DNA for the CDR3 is TGTGCTAGTGCCAAGGACAGTCCGCTAGAGACCCAGTACTTC.